These 22 T cell receptor beta chains were sequenced from one sample in a study. TCRdb itself ran the RT-PCR reads through MiXCR, one entry per CDR3 protein. The top ten hold roughly 3.9% of the sample, which has hundreds of thousands of distinct CDR3 sequences, 12% to 15% seen once. The source material was memory CD4+ T cells from blood. These receptor sequences come from a female donor in good health, serving as a healthy control.

V usage is TRBV6-5 and J usage is TRBJ2-7, with 7 bases aligning to TRBD1. With 2 bases clipped from V and 0 bases from J, the junction kept 4 bases outside the gene matches. CDR1 and CDR2 (germline): MNHEY, SVGAGI. The CDR3 covers 15 residues. CDR3 in amino acids: CASSYQNRGSYEQYF. CDR3 nucleotide sequence: TGTGCCAGCAGTTACCAGAACAGGGGCTCCTACGAGCAGTACTTC.

This clonotype has only a few counts. This chain joins TRBV5-1 and TRBJ2-5; 11 positions agree with TRBD2. CDR3 length: 18 amino acids. V lost 1 base, J lost 5 bases, and 13 bases stayed unmatched. CDR1 SGHRS and CDR2 YFSETQ come from the germline V gene. This CDR3 reads CASSLRRLAGIEVETQYF. CDR3 in DNA: TGCGCCAGCAGCTTGCGGAGACTAGCGGGGATAGAGGTGGAGACCCAGTACTTC.

This clonotype has just a few counts. The chain combines TRBV4-3 with TRBJ1-2, with 9 nucleotides matching TRBD1. This CDR3 region has 12 residues. The germline CDR1 and CDR2 sequences are LGHNA and YSLEER. The J segment lost 7 bases and the V segment lost 4 bases, leaving 1 base of the junction unmatched. The CDR3 DNA reads as TGCGCCAGCAGCCCGACAGGGGGTGGCTACACCTTC. Protein product: CASSPTGGGYTF.

This clonotype was seen at least ten times. J is TRBJ1-5 and V is TRBV12-3 or TRBV12-4; D ambiguous. Trimming pared 6 bases from V and 4 bases from J, leaving 10 bases between. The CDR3 is 13 residues long. Written as DNA, the CDR3 is TGTGCCAGCAGCCTAACAGAAAATCAGCCCCAGCATTTT. This codes for CASSLTENQPQHF.

This clonotype was counted at least ten times. The chain joins TRBV20-1 to TRBJ2-3; 10 nucleotides align to TRBD2. Germline V gives CDR1 DFQATT, CDR2 SNEGSKA (reference sequence). This CDR3 comprises 15 residues. V gave up 3 bases and J gave up 2 bases; unmatched junction bases: 5. CDR3 DNA sequence: TGCAGTGCTAGGGCTAGCGGGAGCCTCACAGATACGCAGTATTTT. This gives the protein CSARASGSLTDTQYF.

On this clonotype itself: A much larger clone differs by one base, so this may be a read error. The chain has TRBV7-3 and TRBJ2-7; tentatively, D is TRBD2 (6 bases). The CDR3 covers 15 residues. V shed 6 bases and J shed 2 bases, with 17 bases lying between them. Per the germline V gene, CDR1 is SGHTA and CDR2 is FQGTGA. The DNA of the CDR3 is TGTGCCAGCAGTCACACCCGGGAGAACCCCTACGAGCAGTACTTC. It is translated as CASSHTRENPYEQYF.

This clonotype was counted many times. The chain's CDR3 is CASSFVQTYEQYF. CDR3 coding DNA: TGTGCCAGCAGTTTCGTACAGACCTACGAGCAGTACTTC. The chain employs TRBV28 and TRBJ2-7; D remains unclear. From germline, CDR1 is MDHEN and CDR2 SYDVKM. The V and J ends lost 3 bases and 2 bases respectively, with 8 bases between them. This CDR3 contains 13 residues.

This clonotype was found many times. The chain couples TRBV7-2 to TRBJ2-1; a weak D match, TRBD2 (5 bases). This CDR3 contains 15 residues. Per the germline V gene, CDR1 is SGHTA and CDR2 is FQGNSA. Trimming left V 2 bases short and J 1 base short, with 9 bases between. CDR3 DNA sequence: TGTGCCAGCAGCTTACTCGGGATGTCCTACAATGAGCAGTTCTTC. Amino acids: CASSLLGMSYNEQFF.

For this clonotype: Mismatch with germline at one junction end may stem from a read error. This chain connects TRBV2 to TRBJ2-7, with D tentatively TRBD1 (5 bases). Germline V gene sequence: CDR1 SNHLY, CDR2 FYNNEI. The CDR3 sequence is 12 residues long. CDR3 DNA sequence: TGTGCCAGCACCCGACAGCCTCCACCCGCTTCCTTC. Its translation is CASTRQPPPASF. Supplemented by reference TRBV2 and TRBJ2-7, the full variable domain reads EPEVTQTPSHQVTQMGQEVILRCVPISNHLYFYWYRQILGQKVEFLVSFYNNEISEKSEIFDDQFSVERPDGSNFTLKIRSTKLEDSAMYFCASTRQPPPASFGPGTRLTVT.

This clonotype has at least ten counts. J is TRBJ2-5 and V is TRBV20-1, with D unresolved. Trimming shortened V by 0 bases and J by 4 bases, and 9 bases separated the two germline ends. Germline-derived CDR1 and CDR2 are DFQATT and SNEGSKA (reference sequence). This CDR3 comprises 13 residues. The CDR3: CSARDLGVETQYF. CDR3 nucleotides: TGCAGTGCTAGAGACCTTGGGGTAGAGACCCAGTACTTC.

The chain has TRBV5-1 and TRBJ1-1; no reliable D call. Germline CDR1 and CDR2: SGHRS and YFSETQ. The V gene lost 4 bases and the J gene lost 8 bases, with 12 bases spanning the gap. The CDR3 has 12 residues. The CDR3 DNA reads TGCGCCAGCAGCAACGGACTTCTAGAAGCTTTCTTT. Residues: CASSNGLLEAFF.

This clonotype was counted ten times or more. The chain couples TRBV6-5 to TRBJ1-2; 8 positions agree with TRBD1. The CDR3 consists of 13 residues. Germline CDR1 MNHEY, CDR2 SVGAGI. V was clipped by 6 bases and J by 4 bases; unmatched bases: 4. The CDR3 sequence is CASRGQGTYGYTF. CDR3 DNA: TGTGCCAGCAGAGGACAGGGAACCTATGGCTACACCTTC.

In this sample, this clonotype turned up many times. The CDR3, as DNA: TGTGCCAGCAGCTTAGGGGGACTAGCAGGAGATACGCAGTATTTT. It translates to CASSLGGLAGDTQYF. This chain connects TRBV7-2 to TRBJ2-3; 9 bases are a match to TRBD2. V shed 1 base, J shed 5 bases, and the junction held 4 bases outside the gene matches. The CDR3 runs to 15 residues. Per germline, CDR1 SGHTA and CDR2 FQGNSA.

This clonotype has a handful of counts. The rearrangement joins TRBV7-2 to TRBJ2-7; possible D gene TRBD2, 6 bases. Germline CDR1 is SGHTA and CDR2 is FQGNSA. The ends were cut back, 5 bases at V and 11 bases at J, with 13 bases in the middle. The CDR3 length is 11 residues. In nucleotides, the CDR3 is TGTGCCAGCAGCCGGGACTCTCAGGAGTACTTC. This sequence encodes CASSRDSQEYF.

This clonotype has at least ten counts. The chain links TRBV29-1 to TRBJ2-1; D perhaps matches TRBD1 (6 bases). This CDR3 region has 16 residues. Trimming stripped 8 bases from V and 1 base from J, with 21 bases between. Germline V gene data show CDR1 as SQVTM and CDR2 as ANQGSEA. The CDR3 coding sequence is TGCAGCTCATTAAGTAGTCAGGGGTTGTCCTACAATGAGCAGTTCTTC. Its translation is CSSLSSQGLSYNEQFF.

This clonotype was observed at least ten times. The V gene is TRBV4-3, the J gene TRBJ2-7; TRBD2 agrees at 12 bases. The length of the CDR3 is 15 residues. The V segment lost 5 bases and the J segment 3 bases; nucleotides outside the gene matches: 5. The germline V gene encodes CDR1 LGHNA and CDR2 YSLEER. CDR3 in DNA: TGCGCCAGCAGCTTGCGACTAGCGGGAGTCTACGAGCAGTACTTC. As protein: CASSLRLAGVYEQYF.

V and J are TRBV5-1 and TRBJ2-3; 7 nucleotides line up with TRBD2. Unmatched junction bases numbered 2, after V lost 3 bases and J lost 1 base. Germline lookup yields CDR1 SGHRS and CDR2 YFSETQ. The CDR3 runs to 14 residues. In DNA, the CDR3 is TGCGCCAGCAGCTATACTAGCGGCACAGATACGCAGTATTTT. The encoded protein is CASSYTSGTDTQYF.

The V call is TRBV28, the J call TRBJ2-3; D remains ambiguous. Trimming left V 6 bases short and J 6 bases short, with 16 bases between. Germline loops: CDR1 MDHEN, CDR2 SYDVKM. The CDR3 sequence is 14 residues long. DNA for the CDR3: TGTGCCAGCAGCTCAACCCTAGGACGGGATACGCAGTATTTT. Translated, it gives CASSSTLGRDTQYF. The full variable domain, its missing parts supplied by reference TRBV28 and TRBJ2-3, is DVKVTQSSRYLVKRTGEKVFLECVQDMDHENMFWYRQDPGLGLRLIYFSYDVKMKEKGDIPEGYSVSREKKERFSLILESASTNQTSMYLCASSSTLGRDTQYFGPGTRLTVL.

This clonotype has just a few counts. The chain is built from TRBV6-1 and TRBJ2-7; TRBD1 matches at 7 bases. Losses at the gene ends were 6 bases for V and 5 bases for J; bases not matched to a gene: 10. This CDR3 has 14 residues. CDR1 and CDR2 (germline): MNHNS, SASEGT. In DNA form, the CDR3 reads TGTGCCAGCAGCCTGACAGGGAAAGTCCACGAGCAGTACTTC. Protein product: CASSLTGKVHEQYF.

This clonotype was recorded a few times. The DNA of the CDR3 is TGTGCCAGCAGCCAAGATTGGAGGGCAGATACGCAGTATTTT. Protein sequence: CASSQDWRADTQYF. J is TRBJ2-3 and V is TRBV3-1, with D maybe TRBD2 (6 bases). V was cut by 0 bases and J by 4 bases, with 8 bases left in between. This CDR3 is built from 14 residues. Germline-derived CDR1 and CDR2 are LGHDT and YNNKEL (reference sequence).

This clonotype was picked up a small number of times. The V gene is TRBV7-9, the J gene TRBJ1-4, with TRBD1 matching over 9 bases. With 4 bases clipped from V and 3 bases from J, the junction kept 6 bases outside the gene matches. Germline values: CDR1 SEHNR, CDR2 FQNEAQ (reference sequence). The CDR3 contains 16 residues. The CDR3 nucleotides are TGTGCCAGCAGCTCCGGACAGGGGTTCTCTAATGAAAAACTGTTTTTT. It translates to CASSSGQGFSNEKLFF.

There are a few counts of this clonotype. V is TRBV20-1 and J is TRBJ1-5, with D unclear. Germline V gene sequence: CDR1 DFQATT, CDR2 SNEGSKA (reference sequence). Trimming removed 8 bases from V and 7 bases from J, with 15 bases in between. The CDR3 is 12 residues long. This chain's CDR3 is CSSKRTGQPQHF. CDR3 coding DNA: TGCAGTTCTAAACGGACTGGACAGCCCCAGCATTTT.